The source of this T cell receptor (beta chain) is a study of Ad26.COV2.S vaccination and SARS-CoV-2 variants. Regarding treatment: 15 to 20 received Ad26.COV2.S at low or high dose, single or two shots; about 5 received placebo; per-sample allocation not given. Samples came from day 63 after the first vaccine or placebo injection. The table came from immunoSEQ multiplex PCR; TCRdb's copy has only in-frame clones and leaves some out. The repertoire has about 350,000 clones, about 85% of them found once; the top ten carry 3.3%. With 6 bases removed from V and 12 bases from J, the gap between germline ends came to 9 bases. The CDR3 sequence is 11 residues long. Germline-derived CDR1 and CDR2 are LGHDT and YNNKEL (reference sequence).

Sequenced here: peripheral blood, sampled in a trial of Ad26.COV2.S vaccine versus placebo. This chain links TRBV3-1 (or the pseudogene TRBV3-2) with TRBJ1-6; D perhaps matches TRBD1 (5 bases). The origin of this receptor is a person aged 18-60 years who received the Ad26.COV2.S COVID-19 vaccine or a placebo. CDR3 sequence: CASRFQGPLHF. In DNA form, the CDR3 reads TGTGCCAGCAGATTTCAGGGACCCCTCCACTTT.